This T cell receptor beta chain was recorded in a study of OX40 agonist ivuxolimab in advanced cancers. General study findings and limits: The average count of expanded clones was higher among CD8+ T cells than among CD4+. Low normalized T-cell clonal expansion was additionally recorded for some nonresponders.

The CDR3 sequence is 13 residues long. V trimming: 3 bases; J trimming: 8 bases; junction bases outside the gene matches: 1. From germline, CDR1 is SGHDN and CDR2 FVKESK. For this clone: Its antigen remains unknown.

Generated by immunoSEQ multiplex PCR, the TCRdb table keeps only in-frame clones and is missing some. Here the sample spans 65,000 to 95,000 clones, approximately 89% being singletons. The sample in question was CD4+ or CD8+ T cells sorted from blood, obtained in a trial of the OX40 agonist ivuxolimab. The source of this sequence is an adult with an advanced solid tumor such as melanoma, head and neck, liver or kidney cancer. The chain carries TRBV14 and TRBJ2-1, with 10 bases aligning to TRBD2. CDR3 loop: CASSHGLADEQFF. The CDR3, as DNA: TGTGCCAGCAGCCACGGACTAGCGGATGAGCAGTTCTTC.